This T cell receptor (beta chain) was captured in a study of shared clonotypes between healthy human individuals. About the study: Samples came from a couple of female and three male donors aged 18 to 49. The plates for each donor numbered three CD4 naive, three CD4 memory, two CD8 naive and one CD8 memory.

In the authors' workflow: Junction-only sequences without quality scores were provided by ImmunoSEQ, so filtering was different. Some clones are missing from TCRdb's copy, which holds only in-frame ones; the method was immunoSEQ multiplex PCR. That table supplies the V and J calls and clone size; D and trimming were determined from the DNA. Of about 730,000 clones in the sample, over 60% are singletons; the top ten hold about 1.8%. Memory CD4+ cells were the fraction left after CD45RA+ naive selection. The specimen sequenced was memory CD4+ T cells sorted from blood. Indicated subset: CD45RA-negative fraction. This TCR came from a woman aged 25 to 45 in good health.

The CDR3 region is CASMRTSGDTGELFF. CDR3 in DNA: TGTGCCAGCATGAGGACTAGCGGAGACACCGGGGAGCTGTTTTTT. The J gene is TRBJ2-2, the V gene TRBV2; TRBD2 agrees at 10 bases. This CDR3 has 15 residues. Unmatched junction bases numbered 5, after V lost 7 bases and J lost 3 bases. CDR1 and CDR2 from the germline V gene are SNHLY and FYNNEI.